These 16 T cell receptor beta chains share one sample of origin, sequenced in a study of siplizumab effects on memory and regulatory T cells. Sequenced by immunoSEQ multiplex PCR; TCRdb stores in-frame clones only, minus some. The data show around 120,000 clones, with roughly 94% seen just once and 1.5% to 2% held by the top ten. The sample taken for sequencing was non-Treg CD4+ T cells sorted from blood. These receptors came from a human donor in good health.

The chain employs TRBV19 and TRBJ2-2; perhaps TRBD2 as D (6 bases). The CDR3 length is 15 residues. Trimming left V 4 bases short and J 4 bases short, with 13 bases between. CDR1 is LNHDA and CDR2 is SQIVND in the germline V gene (reference sequence). The CDR3 sequence is CASSSPGEITGELFF. The CDR3, as DNA: TGTGCCAGTAGTAGCCCGGGGGAAATCACCGGGGAGCTGTTTTTT. Drawing the rest from reference TRBV19 and TRBJ2-2, the complete variable domain is DGGITQSPKYLFRKEGQNVTLSCEQNLNHDAMYWYRQDPGQGLRLIYYSQIVNDFQKGDIAEGYSVSREKKESFPLTVTSAQKNPTAFYLCASSSPGEITGELFFGEGSRLTVL.

The chain uses TRBV6-5 and TRBJ2-2; D may be TRBD1 (5 bases). Trimming stripped 4 bases from V and 5 bases from J, with 8 bases between. Germline assignment: CDR1 MNHEY and CDR2 SVGAGI. CDR3 size: 13 residues. The DNA of the CDR3 is TGTGCCAGCAGTTCCCCAGGGACCGGGGAGCTGTTTTTT. Amino acid sequence: CASSSPGTGELFF.

V is TRBV29-1 and J is TRBJ2-5; D not certain. The CDR3 contains 9 residues. Per the germline V gene, CDR1 is SQVTM and CDR2 is ANQGSEA. V was clipped by 0 bases and J by 7 bases, with 0 bases between them. CDR3 loop: CSVEETQYF. CDR3 DNA sequence: TGCAGCGTTGAAGAGACCCAGTACTTC.

The chain couples TRBV2 to TRBJ1-6; 7 bases fit TRBD1. This CDR3 region has 15 residues. V dropped 6 bases and J dropped 7; count of bases not matched to a gene: 9. Germline CDR1 is SNHLY and CDR2 is FYNNEI. CDR3: CASSGTTGWNSPLHF. The DNA of the CDR3 is TGTGCCAGCAGCGGTACGACAGGGTGGAATTCACCCCTCCACTTT. The full variable domain, completed using reference TRBV2 and TRBJ1-6, is EPEVTQTPSHQVTQMGQEVILRCVPISNHLYFYWYRQILGQKVEFLVSFYNNEISEKSEIFDDQFSVERPDGSNFTLKIRSTKLEDSAMYFCASSGTTGWNSPLHFGNGTRLTVT.

The rearrangement links TRBV18 to TRBJ1-3; D is undetermined. The germline gives CDR1 KGHSH, CDR2 LQKENI. V gave up 8 bases and J gave up 2 bases, with 10 bases separating them. The CDR3 has 13 amino acids. The CDR3 is CASVSRAGNTIYF. The CDR3 nucleotides read TGTGCCAGCGTCAGTCGAGCTGGAAACACCATATATTTT. Using reference TRBV18 and TRBJ1-3 for the parts outside the CDR3, the full variable domain is NAGVMQNPRHLVRRRGQEARLRCSPMKGHSHVYWYRQLPEEGLKFMVYLQKENIIDESGMPKERFSAEFPKEGPSILRIQQVVRGDSAAYFCASVSRAGNTIYFGEGSWLTVV.

The chain carries TRBV10-1 and TRBJ2-7, with D possibly TRBD1 on 5 matching bases. Trimming took 2 bases from V and 1 from J, leaving 21 bases between them. This CDR3 is 18 amino acids long. Germline CDR1 is WNHNN and CDR2 is SYGVQD (reference sequence). This chain's CDR3 is CASSEAPEKLGQSYEQYF. In nucleotides, the CDR3 is TGCGCCAGCAGTGAGGCCCCGGAGAAGCTGGGGCAATCCTACGAGCAGTACTTC.

The rearrangement uses TRBV7-2 and TRBJ1-5, with TRBD1 matching over 8 bases. V trimming: 2 bases; J trimming: 8 bases; junction bases outside the gene matches: 5. Per germline, CDR1 SGHTA and CDR2 FQGNSA. The CDR3 has 14 residues. CDR3 DNA sequence: TGTGCCAGCAGCTTACGCAGGGGGCAAGAGCCCCAGCATTTT. Its protein product is CASSLRRGQEPQHF. The entire variable domain, with the rest obtained from reference TRBV7-2 and TRBJ1-5, is as follows: GAGVSQSPSNKVTEKGKDVELRCDPISGHTALYWYRQSLGQGLEFLIYFQGNSAPDKSGLPSDRFSAERTGGSVSTLTIQRTQQEDSAVYLCASSLRRGQEPQHFGDGTRLSIL.

The rearrangement uses TRBV9 and TRBJ2-3; 8 positions agree with TRBD2. V gave up 0 bases and J gave up 6 bases; unmatched junction bases: 6. The CDR3 is 15 amino acids. Germline CDR1 SGDLS, CDR2 YYNGEE. CDR3 sequence: CASSVAGTRGDTQYF. Written as DNA, the CDR3 is TGTGCCAGCAGCGTAGCTGGGACTAGGGGGGATACGCAGTATTTT.

This chain connects TRBV6-4 to TRBJ1-2; unclear D gene. The CDR3 is 15 residues long. CDR1 is MRHNA and CDR2 is SNTAGT in the germline V gene. The V and J ends lost 2 bases and 2 bases respectively, with 12 bases between them. The CDR3, as DNA: TGTGCCAGCAGTGACACCGGGTCAGTAAACTATGGCTACACCTTC. Translation gives CASSDTGSVNYGYTF.

Concerning this clone itself: The same CDR3 also results from other DNA sequences found in this sample. The chain carries TRBV19 and TRBJ2-5; TRBD2 matches at 11 bases. After removal of 3 bases from V and 5 bases from J, the junction contained 2 bases not matched to a gene. Germline V gives CDR1 LNHDA, CDR2 SQIVND (reference sequence). There are 14 residues in the CDR3. The CDR3 bases are TGTGCCAGTAGTATTCTAGCGGGAGGTGAGACCCAGTACTTC. The encoded protein is CASSILAGGETQYF. Drawing the rest from reference TRBV19 and TRBJ2-5, the complete variable domain is DGGITQSPKYLFRKEGQNVTLSCEQNLNHDAMYWYRQDPGQGLRLIYYSQIVNDFQKGDIAEGYSVSREKKESFPLTVTSAQKNPTAFYLCASSILAGGETQYFGPGTRLLVL.

The chain carries TRBV30 and TRBJ2-1; 10 bases are shared with TRBD2. This CDR3 has 20 residues. Germline values: CDR1 GTSNPN, CDR2 SVGIG (reference sequence). V was clipped by 4 bases and J by 0 bases; unmatched bases: 18. The DNA of the CDR3 is TGTGCCTGGAAGGGAGGTGGGACAGTTGCTAGCGGGAGCTCCTACAATGAGCAGTTCTTC. It translates to CAWKGGGTVASGSSYNEQFF.

This clone came up once. The chain has TRBV10-2 and TRBJ2-3; no reliable D call. V lost 7 bases and J lost 0, with 11 bases in between. The germline CDR1 and CDR2 sequences are WSHSY and SAAADI. The CDR3 has 14 residues. The CDR3 DNA is TGCGCCAGCAAGAGGTATCCTAGCACAGATACGCAGTATTTT. Protein product: CASKRYPSTDTQYF.

The chain combines TRBV5-1 with TRBJ1-1; D is unclear. The CDR3 is 14 amino acids. Trimming took off 6 bases at V and 0 bases at J, with 12 bases between the two ends. CDR1 is SGHRS and CDR2 is YFSETQ in the germline V gene. This CDR3 is CASTFGPLNTEAFF. CDR3 nucleotides: TGCGCCAGCACCTTCGGGCCTCTGAACACTGAAGCTTTCTTT.

The chain carries TRBV19 and TRBJ2-5, with TRBD2 matching 10 bases. This CDR3 region has 16 residues. CDR1 and CDR2 from the germline V gene are LNHDA and SQIVND (reference sequence). The trim removed 10 bases at V and 5 bases at J, leaving 16 bases unmatched. CDR3 nucleotide sequence: TGTGCCACCCAAGTCCCAATAGCGGGGGGAGGCGAGACCCAGTACTTC. Protein sequence: CATQVPIAGGGETQYF.

The rearrangement links TRBV5-1 to TRBJ1-1, with a weak D call TRBD1 (6 bases). CDR3 length equals 15 residues. V lost 2 bases, J lost 3 bases, and 14 bases lay in between. The germline gives CDR1 SGHRS, CDR2 YFSETQ. CDR3 amino acids: CASSFLAGADTEAFF. CDR3 coding DNA: TGCGCCAGCAGCTTCCTGGCGGGGGCGGACACTGAAGCTTTCTTT.

The sample holds one count of this clone. The gene calls are TRBV6-5 and TRBJ1-4; 7 nucleotides align to TRBD1. The junction had 9 bases not matched to a gene; V was cut back by 4 bases and J by 7 bases. Germline CDR1 and CDR2: MNHEY and SVGAGI. There are 15 residues in the CDR3. The chain's CDR3 is CASSSQTGKGEKLFF. CDR3 bases: TGTGCCAGCAGTTCTCAGACAGGGAAGGGTGAAAAACTGTTTTTT.